Shown below are 17 T cell receptor beta chains from a single sample sequenced in a study of blood T cell repertoires in COVID-19. TCRdb's copy holds only in-frame clones and misses some; the assay was immunoSEQ multiplex PCR. The top ten clones hold under 6% of a sample with 65,000 to 75,000 clones, approximately 84% of them seen once. The sample was peripheral blood. These receptors originate from a woman aged 55 to 70 with acute or convalescent COVID-19.

CDR3 nucleotides: TGTGCCACCAGTCATCAGGGGAACTACGAGCAGTACTTC. It yields the protein CATSHQGNYEQYF. The V gene is TRBV15, the J gene TRBJ2-7, with D perhaps matching TRBD1 (6 bases). There are 13 residues in the CDR3. Germline CDR1 and CDR2: LNHNV and YYDKDF (reference sequence). The V end lost 6 bases, the J end lost 3 bases, and 12 bases lay between the germline ends.

The CDR3 is CAWNQNTEAFF. In DNA, the CDR3 is TGTGCCTGGAATCAGAACACTGAAGCTTTCTTT. The chain employs TRBV30 and TRBJ1-1; D not certain. This CDR3 is built from 11 residues. Deletions cut 4 bases from V and 1 base from J, with 4 bases between. Germline-derived CDR1 and CDR2 are GTSNPN and SVGIG (reference sequence).

This chain uses TRBV3-1 (or the pseudogene TRBV3-2) with TRBJ2-4; D gene unclear. Per germline, CDR1 LGHDT and CDR2 YNNKEL (reference sequence). V was trimmed by 2 bases and J by 8 bases, leaving 4 bases between them. The CDR3 spans 11 residues. This chain's CDR3 is CASSQTHIQYF. The CDR3 nucleotides are TGTGCCAGCAGCCAAACTCACATTCAGTACTTC.

The chain combines TRBV11-2 with TRBJ1-1, with TRBD1 identical over 9 bases. After removal of 7 bases from V and 3 bases from J, the junction contained 6 bases not matched to a gene. Germline V gives CDR1 SGHAT, CDR2 FQNNGV. The CDR3 covers 14 residues. For the CDR3, the DNA is TGTGCCAGCACTCTGGGACAGGGATACACTGAAGCTTTCTTT. The encoded protein is CASTLGQGYTEAFF.

This clone has only a few counts. The chain carries TRBV5-5 and TRBJ2-7, with no clear D. Germline-derived CDR1 and CDR2 are SGHKS and YYEKEE (reference sequence). CDR3 length: 15 residues. Trimming pared 5 bases from V and 2 bases from J, leaving 17 bases between. The CDR3: CASSSTSTRTYEQYF. The CDR3 DNA follows: TGTGCCAGCAGTTCGACGTCGACACGGACCTACGAGCAGTACTTC.

The V gene is TRBV9, the J gene TRBJ1-5; D not resolved. The V end lost 0 bases, the J end lost 3 bases, and 7 bases lay between the germline ends. Germline CDR1 SGDLS, CDR2 YYNGEE. The CDR3 has 14 residues. CDR3 sequence (DNA): TGTGCCAGCAGCGTAGGCGGATACAATCAGCCCCAGCATTTT. This translates into CASSVGGYNQPQHF.

The count of this clone is one. This chain links TRBV6-5 with TRBJ1-3; unclear D gene. The CDR3 loop spans 14 amino acids. Trimming removed 2 bases at V and 4 bases at J, with 9 bases between. The germline CDR1 and CDR2 sequences are MNHEY and SVGAGI. The CDR3 spells CASSYQSSGNTIYF. CDR3 bases: TGTGCCAGCAGTTACCAGTCTTCGGGAAACACCATATATTTT.

The chain uses TRBV10-3 and TRBJ1-2, with D possibly being TRBD1 (6 bases). Germline V CDR1 and CDR2: ENHRY, SYGVKD. Trimming pared 7 bases from V and 4 bases from J, leaving 13 bases between. The CDR3 extends over 13 amino acids. The CDR3 reads CAITGEQVYGYTF. The CDR3 nucleotides are TGTGCCATCACAGGGGAGCAGGTCTATGGCTACACCTTC.

V and J are TRBV24-1 and TRBJ2-6; the D gene is possibly TRBD1 (5 bases). From germline, CDR1 is KGHDR and CDR2 SFDVKD. This CDR3 is 16 amino acids long. The V and J ends lost 4 bases and 0 bases respectively, with 9 bases between them. CDR3: CATSEETASGANVLTF. In nucleotides, the CDR3 is TGTGCCACCAGTGAAGAGACAGCCTCTGGGGCCAACGTCCTGACTTTC.

CDR3 in DNA: TGTGCCAGCAGTTACTCGTTATTTCAGCCCCAGCATTTT. This codes for CASSYSLFQPQHF. The chain uses TRBV6-5 and TRBJ1-5; D is unclear. The CDR3 is made up of 13 amino acids. Trimming stripped 0 bases from V and 6 bases from J, with 6 bases between. CDR1 MNHEY and CDR2 SVGAGI come from the germline V gene.

CDR3 protein: CASSDGTPFGYTF. The CDR3 region has the DNA TGCGCCAGCAGTGACGGGACACCCTTTGGCTACACCTTC. The chain carries TRBV10-1 and TRBJ1-2; D possibly corresponds to TRBD1 (6 bases). The germline CDR1 and CDR2 sequences are WNHNN and SYGVQD (reference sequence). This CDR3 contains 13 residues. Between the trimmed V and J ends, which lost 3 bases and 7 bases, there was a span of 12 bases.

This clone was found once. V gene TRBV2 combines with J gene TRBJ1-6; maybe TRBD1 (5 bases). Germline CDR1 and CDR2: SNHLY and FYNNEI. There are 14 residues in the CDR3. V lost 7 bases to trimming and J lost 7 bases, with 14 bases between them. DNA for the CDR3: TGTGCCAGCACTATAGGGGTTCCGAATTCACCCCTCCACTTT. Its protein is CASTIGVPNSPLHF.

The rearrangement uses TRBV27 and TRBJ1-2; 8 bases match TRBD1. The CDR3 contains 13 residues. Germline CDR1 MNHEY, CDR2 SMNVEV (reference sequence). Losses at the gene ends were 6 bases for V and 3 bases for J; bases not matched to a gene: 3. The CDR3 protein is CASSKTGDYGYTF. The CDR3 nucleotides are TGTGCCAGCAGCAAGACAGGGGACTATGGCTACACCTTC.

The chain combines TRBV27 with TRBJ2-2, with D hard to call. V shed 3 bases and J shed 4 bases, with 21 bases lying between them. The CDR3 totals 18 residues. In germline, CDR1 is MNHEY, CDR2 SMNVEV (reference sequence). CDR3 loop: CASSFQRTGSRSTGELFF. Here the CDR3 DNA reads TGTGCCAGCAGTTTTCAACGTACGGGTAGTAGAAGCACCGGGGAGCTGTTTTTT.

The chain links TRBV30 to TRBJ1-2; possible D gene TRBD1, 6 bases. The CDR3 spans 11 residues. Germline V lookup: CDR1 GTSNPN, CDR2 SVGIG (reference sequence). The V end lost 0 bases, the J end lost 7 bases, and 6 bases lay between the germline ends. CDR3 in DNA: TGTGCCTGGAGTGTGGGGGCTGGCTACACCTTC. Translating it yields CAWSVGAGYTF. Filled out from reference TRBV30 and TRBJ1-2, the complete variable domain reads SQTIHQWPATLVQPVGSPLSLECTVEGTSNPNLYWYRQAAGRGLQLLFYSVGIGQISSEVPQNLSASRPQDRQFILSSKKLLLSDSGFYLCAWSVGAGYTFGSGTRLTVV.

The J gene is TRBJ1-2, the V gene TRBV20-1; 7 bases align to TRBD1. Trimming at V came to 5 bases and at J to 10 bases, leaving 7 bases not matched to a gene. Germline CDR1 is DFQATT and CDR2 is SNEGSKA (reference sequence). CDR3 length: 11 amino acids. CDR3 bases: TGCAGTGCTTGGGACAGCCCGGACTACACCTTC. Translated, it gives CSAWDSPDYTF.

The chain employs TRBV5-6 and TRBJ1-2, with D possibly matching TRBD1 (5 bases). Germline V gives CDR1 SGHDT, CDR2 YYEEEE. The ends were cut back, 0 bases at V and 8 bases at J, with 11 bases in the middle. This CDR3 region has 13 residues. The CDR3 protein is CASSLGQGRGYTF. The DNA for the CDR3 is TGTGCCAGCAGCTTGGGGCAGGGAAGAGGCTACACCTTC.